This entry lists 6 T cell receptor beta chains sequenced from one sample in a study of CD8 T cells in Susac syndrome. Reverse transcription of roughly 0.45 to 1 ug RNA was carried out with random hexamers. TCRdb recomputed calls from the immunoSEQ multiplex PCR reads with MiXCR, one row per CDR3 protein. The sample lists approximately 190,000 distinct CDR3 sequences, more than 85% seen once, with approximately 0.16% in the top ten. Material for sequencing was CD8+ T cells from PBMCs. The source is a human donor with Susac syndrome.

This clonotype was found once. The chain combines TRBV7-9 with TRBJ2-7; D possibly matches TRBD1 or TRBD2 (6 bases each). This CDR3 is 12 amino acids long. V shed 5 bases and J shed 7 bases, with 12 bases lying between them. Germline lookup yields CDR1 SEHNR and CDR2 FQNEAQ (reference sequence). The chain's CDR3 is CASSRIGGEQYF. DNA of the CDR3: TGTGCCAGCAGCCGTATAGGGGGGGAGCAGTACTTC.

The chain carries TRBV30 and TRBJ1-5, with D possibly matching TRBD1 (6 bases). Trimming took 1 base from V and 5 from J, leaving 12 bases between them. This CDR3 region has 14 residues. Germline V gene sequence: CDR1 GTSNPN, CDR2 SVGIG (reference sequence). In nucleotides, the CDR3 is TGTGCCTGGAGTGAGGGGCAGGGGCATCAGCCCCAGCATTTT. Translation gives CAWSEGQGHQPQHF. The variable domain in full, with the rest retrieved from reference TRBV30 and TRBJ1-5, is SQTIHQWPATLVQPVGSPLSLECTVEGTSNPNLYWYRQAAGRGLQLLFYSVGIGQISSEVPQNLSASRPQDRQFILSSKKLLLSDSGFYLCAWSEGQGHQPQHFGDGTRLSIL.

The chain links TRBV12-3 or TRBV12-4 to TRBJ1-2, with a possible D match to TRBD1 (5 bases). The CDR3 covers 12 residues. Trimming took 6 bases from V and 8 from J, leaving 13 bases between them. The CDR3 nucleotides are TGTGCCAGCAGCATAGGGGAGGGGGGCTACACCTTC. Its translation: CASSIGEGGYTF.

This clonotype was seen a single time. The CDR3 sequence is CASRLSGRAVDTQYF. CDR3 coding DNA: TGTGCCAGCAGATTAAGCGGGAGGGCCGTTGATACGCAGTATTTT. The genes are TRBV12-3 or TRBV12-4 and TRBJ2-3; 10 bases line up with TRBD2. The V and J ends lost 6 bases and 6 bases, in that order; junction bases with no gene match: 9. The CDR3 sequence is 15 residues long.

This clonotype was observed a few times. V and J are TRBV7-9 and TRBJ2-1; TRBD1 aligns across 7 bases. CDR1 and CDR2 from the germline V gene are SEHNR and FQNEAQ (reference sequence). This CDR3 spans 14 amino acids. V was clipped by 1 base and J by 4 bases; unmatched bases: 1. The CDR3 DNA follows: TGTGCCAGCAGCTTAGTCAGGGGGTACAATGAGCAGTTCTTC. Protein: CASSLVRGYNEQFF.

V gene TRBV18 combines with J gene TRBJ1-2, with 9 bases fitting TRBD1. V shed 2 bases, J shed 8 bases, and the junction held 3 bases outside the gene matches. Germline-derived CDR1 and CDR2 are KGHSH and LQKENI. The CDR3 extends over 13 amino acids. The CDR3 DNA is TGTGCCAGCTCACCAAGGGACAGGGACGGCTACACCTTC. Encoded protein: CASSPRDRDGYTF. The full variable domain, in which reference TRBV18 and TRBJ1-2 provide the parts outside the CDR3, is NAGVMQNPRHLVRRRGQEARLRCSPMKGHSHVYWYRQLPEEGLKFMVYLQKENIIDESGMPKERFSAEFPKEGPSILRIQQVVRGDSAAYFCASSPRDRDGYTFGSGTRLTVV.